The clone carrying this T cell receptor (beta chain) was detected only a few times. Its antigen remains unknown. The data belong to a study of blood T cells in healthy people across ages. Study observations and caveats: Strong correlation linked observed beta diversity and percent naive T cells. Any conclusive comparison of naive versus antigen-experienced cells was prevented by using unsorted PBMCs.

For the second PCR, which ran for 7 to 11 cycles, a sample-barcoded 5' primer and a J-beta primer mix were used. Per sample, CDR3-containing paired-end reads numbered at least 2.5 million. In TCRdb, the 5' RACE reads were re-called with MiXCR into one record per CDR3 protein. The sample records roughly 1.4 million distinct CDR3 sequences, approximately 63% being singletons. Germline lookup yields CDR1 SGHVS and CDR2 FNYEAQ. The junction had 6 bases not matched to a gene; V was cut back by 1 base and J by 3 bases. This CDR3 region has 15 residues. The V call is TRBV7-6, the J call TRBJ2-7; 7 bases line up with TRBD1. The source is a young man in good health. The sample was blood. Written as DNA, the CDR3 is TGTGCCAGCAGCTTAGATTGGGGACAGAACTACGAGCAGTACTTC. Protein sequence: CASSLDWGQNYEQYF.